These T cell receptor beta chains were read from a single sample in a study of technical replicates of blood from a few donors. Assay: immunoSEQ multiplex PCR; the TCRdb copy retains only in-frame clones and omits some. This table has about 99,000 clones, 95% appearing once. Material for sequencing was T cells isolated from PBMCs. Receptor source: a human donor in good health. Both conserved end residues are part of each CDR3. The order of the fields is clone size, V gene, D gene, J gene, CDR3 protein, CDR3 DNA. The D gene is left open where the match is weak. Rows may omit the clone size; those that give it use once, few, many or a size class.

-	TRBV7-6	TRBD1	TRBJ2-1	CASSPPETGGQFF	TGTGCCAGCAGCCCGCCAGAGACAGGGGGACAGTTCTTC
-	TRBV7-8	TRBD1	TRBJ2-7	CASSLGIGTGSSHEQYF	TGTGCCAGCAGCCTAGGGATCGGGACAGGGAGTTCCCACGAGCAGTACTTC
once	TRBV28	-	TRBJ1-4	CASLPGQLTEKLFF	TGTGCCAGCCTCCCGGGACAACTTACCGAAAAACTGTTTTTT
once	TRBV27	TRBD1	TRBJ1-3	CASNPPGTGSLVTGNTIYF	TGTGCCAGCAATCCTCCCGGGACAGGGAGTTTGGTGACTGGAAACACCATATATTTT
-	TRBV4-1	TRBD1	TRBJ1-2	CASSQGTGGTYGYTF	TGCGCCAGCAGCCAAGGGACAGGGGGCACCTATGGCTACACCTTC
-	TRBV30	TRBD1	TRBJ2-2	CAWSDKLTGATGELFF	TGTGCCTGGAGTGACAAACTGACAGGGGCCACCGGGGAGCTGTTTTTT
-	TRBV7-9	TRBD2	TRBJ2-6	CASSLRTSGSYGANVLTF	TGTGCCAGCAGCTTAAGGACTAGCGGGAGTTATGGGGCCAACGTCCTGACTTTC
-	TRBV5-1	-	TRBJ2-7	CASSPGYEQYF	TGCGCCAGCAGCCCGGGATACGAGCAGTACTTC
once	TRBV2	TRBD1	TRBJ2-2	CASSTSGTASTGELFF	TGTGCCAGCAGCACCTCGGGGACAGCGTCCACCGGGGAGCTGTTTTTT
-	TRBV20-1	-	TRBJ2-7	CSAGQHYEQYF	TGCAGTGCGGGGCAGCACTACGAGCAGTACTTC
once	TRBV27	-	TRBJ2-7	CASSLSPNGIHEQYF	TGTGCCAGCAGTTTGAGTCCCAACGGGATTCACGAGCAGTACTTC
-	TRBV11-3	TRBD2	TRBJ2-3	CASSLVAGPPDTQYF	TGTGCCAGCAGCTTAGTAGCGGGTCCCCCAGATACGCAGTATTTT
-	TRBV9	TRBD2	TRBJ2-2	CASSARGGLAIGGELFF	TGTGCCAGCAGCGCCCGGGGAGGGCTAGCCATTGGCGGGGAGCTGTTTTTT
-	TRBV6-5	TRBD2	TRBJ2-1	CASSRYSGGGYEQFF	TGTGCCAGCAGTCGATATTCGGGGGGGGGCTATGAGCAGTTCTTC
-	TRBV11-2	TRBD1	TRBJ1-1	CASSLWTGRSRVAFF	TGTGCCAGCAGCTTATGGACAGGGAGATCCCGCGTGGCTTTCTTT
-	TRBV6-5	-	TRBJ1-1	CASSSFDRNTEAFF	TGTGCCAGCAGTTCATTCGACAGAAACACTGAAGCTTTCTTT
once	TRBV27	-	TRBJ2-2	CASSTIGRLDTGELFF	TGTGCCAGCAGTACCATCGGGAGATTAGACACCGGGGAGCTGTTTTTT
-	TRBV5-1	TRBD1	TRBJ1-1	CASSLARDSRNTEAFF	TGCGCCAGCAGCTTGGCGAGGGACAGCCGAAACACTGAAGCTTTCTTT
-	TRBV13	TRBD1	TRBJ1-1	CASSPTLGQGSNTEAFF	TGTGCCAGCAGCCCCACCCTCGGACAGGGCTCGAACACTGAAGCTTTCTTT
-	TRBV7-9	-	TRBJ2-2	CASSLGGGSGELFF	TGTGCCAGCAGCTTAGGTGGAGGTAGCGGGGAGCTGTTTTTT
-	TRBV30	TRBD2	TRBJ2-7	CAGGGTRFEQYF	TGTGCCGGAGGGGGGACTAGATTCGAGCAGTACTTC
-	TRBV7-6	TRBD2	TRBJ2-1	CASSLNSGSPYNEQFF	TGTGCCAGCAGCTTGAATAGCGGGAGCCCCTACAATGAGCAGTTCTTC
-	TRBV13	TRBD2	TRBJ2-1	CASSSGLAGQYNEQFF	TGTGCCAGCAGCTCGGGACTAGCGGGACAATACAATGAGCAGTTCTTC
-	TRBV6-1	-	TRBJ1-1	CASSDQGRTTEAFF	TGTGCCAGCAGTGACCAGGGGCGTACGACTGAAGCTTTCTTT
-	TRBV6-5	TRBD2	TRBJ2-1	CASTASGPVNEQFF	TGTGCCAGTACGGCTAGCGGTCCAGTCAATGAGCAGTTCTTC
-	TRBV9	TRBD2	TRBJ2-7	CASSVVAWTSESYEQYF	TGTGCCAGCAGCGTAGTAGCTTGGACTAGCGAATCCTACGAGCAGTACTTC
-	TRBV28	-	TRBJ2-1	CASSTSGQGADEQFF	-
-	TRBV5-1	-	TRBJ2-7	CASSFARSGYEQYF	TGCGCCAGCAGCTTCGCTAGGAGTGGGTACGAGCAGTACTTC
-	TRBV6-5	-	TRBJ1-5	CASSYSAAGDQPQHF	TGTGCCAGCAGTTACTCGGCCGCCGGAGATCAGCCCCAGCATTTT
-	TRBV28	TRBD1	TRBJ2-5	CASSLFNLGGTGQETQYF	TGTGCCAGCAGTTTATTTAATTTGGGTGGGACAGGGCAAGAGACCCAGTACTTC
-	TRBV11-2	-	TRBJ2-7	CASTERGGRNSCEQYF	TGTGCCAGCACCGAGAGGGGGGGGCGCAATAGTTGCGAGCAGTACTTC
-	TRBV7-9	TRBD1	TRBJ2-1	CASSLPNTGGNEQFF	TGTGCCAGCAGCTTACCAAATACAGGGGGCAATGAGCAGTTCTTC
-	TRBV7-9	-	TRBJ2-7	CASSRGTLGKQYF	TGTGCCAGCAGCCGTGGGACACTAGGCAAGCAGTACTTC
once	TRBV2	TRBD2	TRBJ2-2	CASKIGLAGAVGELFF	TGTGCCAGCAAGATCGGACTAGCGGGAGCGGTCGGGGAGCTGTTTTTT
-	TRBV19	-	TRBJ1-5	CASSTMTGTFYQPQHF	TGTGCCAGTAGTACCATGACAGGTACCTTCTATCAGCCCCAGCATTTT
-	TRBV5-4	-	TRBJ2-3	CASSPPGATDTQYF	TGTGCCAGCAGCCCCCCAGGGGCCACAGATACGCAGTATTTT
once	TRBV4-1	-	TRBJ2-1	CASSFKAQGSYNEQFF	TGCGCCAGCAGCTTTAAGGCACAGGGTTCCTACAATGAGCAGTTCTTC
-	TRBV7-8	TRBD2	TRBJ2-5	CASSPSSGKLAGGRGETQYF	TGTGCCAGCAGCCCTTCCTCCGGGAAACTAGCGGGAGGGCGGGGGGAGACCCAGTACTTC
-	TRBV5-1	-	TRBJ2-7	CASSLADGSPYEQYF	TGCGCCAGCAGCTTGGCCGACGGGAGCCCCTACGAGCAGTACTTC
-	TRBV28	-	TRBJ2-2	CASSLRTGELFF	TGTGCCAGCAGTTTACGTACCGGGGAGCTGTTTTTT
-	TRBV5-1	TRBD2	TRBJ2-3	CASSLEGRGDTQYF	TGCGCCAGCAGCTTGGAGGGGAGGGGAGATACGCAGTATTTT
-	TRBV15	-	TRBJ2-5	CATSRGSSGQETQYF	TGTGCCACCAGCAGAGGATCGTCAGGCCAAGAGACCCAGTACTTC
-	TRBV7-9	-	TRBJ1-1	CASSLQGNTEAFF	TGTGCCAGCAGCTTACAGGGGAACACTGAAGCTTTCTTT
-	TRBV5-6	TRBD1	TRBJ1-1	CASSRDSNTEAFF	TGTGCCAGCAGCCGGGACAGCAACACTGAAGCTTTCTTT
-	TRBV10-3	TRBD1	TRBJ2-1	CATLTGSVSRNEQFF	TGTGCCACCCTGACAGGGTCGGTTTCTCGCAATGAGCAGTTCTTC
-	TRBV7-9	TRBD2	TRBJ2-7	CASSLASAGGNQQYF	TGTGCCAGCAGCTTAGCGTCAGCGGGAGGGAATCAGCAGTACTTC
-	TRBV7-9	-	TRBJ1-4	CASSLEGGPLEKLFF	TGTGCCAGCAGTCTCGAGGGGGGGCCTCTTGAAAAACTGTTTTTT
-	TRBV19	-	TRBJ1-4	CASSVSVATNEKLFF	TGTGCCAGTAGTGTCTCGGTTGCAACTAATGAAAAACTGTTTTTT
-	TRBV5-1	TRBD2	TRBJ2-3	CASSLGLAGTDTQYF	TGCGCCAGCAGCTTGGGACTAGCGGGCACAGATACGCAGTATTTT